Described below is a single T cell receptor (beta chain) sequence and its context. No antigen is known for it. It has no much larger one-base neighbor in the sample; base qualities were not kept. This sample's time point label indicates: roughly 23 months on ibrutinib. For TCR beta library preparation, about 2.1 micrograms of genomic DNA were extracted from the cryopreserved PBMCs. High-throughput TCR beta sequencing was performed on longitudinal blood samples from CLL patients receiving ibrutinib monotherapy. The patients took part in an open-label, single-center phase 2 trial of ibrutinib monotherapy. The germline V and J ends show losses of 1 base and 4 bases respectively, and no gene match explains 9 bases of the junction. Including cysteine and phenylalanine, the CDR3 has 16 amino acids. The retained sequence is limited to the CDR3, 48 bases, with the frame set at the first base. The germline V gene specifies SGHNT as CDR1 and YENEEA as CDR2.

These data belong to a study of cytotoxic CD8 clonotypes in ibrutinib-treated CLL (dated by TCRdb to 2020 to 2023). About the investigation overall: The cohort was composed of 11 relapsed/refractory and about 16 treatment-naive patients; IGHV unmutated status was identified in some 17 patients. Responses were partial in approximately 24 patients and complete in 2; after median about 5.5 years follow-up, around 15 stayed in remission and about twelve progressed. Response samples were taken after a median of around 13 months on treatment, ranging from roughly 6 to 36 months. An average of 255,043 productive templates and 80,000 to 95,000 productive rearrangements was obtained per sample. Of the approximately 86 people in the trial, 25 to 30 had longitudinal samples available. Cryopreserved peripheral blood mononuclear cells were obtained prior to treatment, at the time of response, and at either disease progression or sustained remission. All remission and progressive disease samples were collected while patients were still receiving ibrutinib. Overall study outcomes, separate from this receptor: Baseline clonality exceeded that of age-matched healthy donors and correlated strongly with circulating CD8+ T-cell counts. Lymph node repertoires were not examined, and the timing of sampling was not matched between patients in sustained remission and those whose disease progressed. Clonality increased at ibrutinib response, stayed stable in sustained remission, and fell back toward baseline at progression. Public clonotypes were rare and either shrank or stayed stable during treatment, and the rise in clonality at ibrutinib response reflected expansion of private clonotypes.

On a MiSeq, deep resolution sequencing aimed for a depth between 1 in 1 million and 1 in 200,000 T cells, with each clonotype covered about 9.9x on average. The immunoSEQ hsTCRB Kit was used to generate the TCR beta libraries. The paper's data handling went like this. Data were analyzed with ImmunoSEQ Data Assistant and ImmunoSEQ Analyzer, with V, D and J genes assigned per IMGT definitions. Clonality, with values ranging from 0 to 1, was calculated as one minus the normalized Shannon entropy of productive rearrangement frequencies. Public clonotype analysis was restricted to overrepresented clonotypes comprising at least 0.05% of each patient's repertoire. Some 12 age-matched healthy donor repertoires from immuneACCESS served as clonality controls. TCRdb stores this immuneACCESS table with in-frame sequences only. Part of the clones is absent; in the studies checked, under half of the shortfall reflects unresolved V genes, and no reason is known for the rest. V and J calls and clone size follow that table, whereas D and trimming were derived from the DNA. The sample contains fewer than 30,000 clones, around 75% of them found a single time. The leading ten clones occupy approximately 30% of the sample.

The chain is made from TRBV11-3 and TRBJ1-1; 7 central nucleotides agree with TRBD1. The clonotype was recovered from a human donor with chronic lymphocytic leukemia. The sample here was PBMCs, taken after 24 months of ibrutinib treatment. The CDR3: CASSLGQGTGITEAFF. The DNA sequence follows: TGTGCCAGCAGCTTAGGACAGGGCACGGGCATCACTGAAGCTTTCTTT. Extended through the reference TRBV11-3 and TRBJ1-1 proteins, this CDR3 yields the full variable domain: EAGVVQSPRYKIIEKKQPVAFWCNPISGHNTLYWYLQNLGQGPELLIRYENEEAVDDSQLPKDRFSAERLKGVDSTLKIQPAELGDSAVYLCASSLGQGTGITEAFFGQGTRLTVV.